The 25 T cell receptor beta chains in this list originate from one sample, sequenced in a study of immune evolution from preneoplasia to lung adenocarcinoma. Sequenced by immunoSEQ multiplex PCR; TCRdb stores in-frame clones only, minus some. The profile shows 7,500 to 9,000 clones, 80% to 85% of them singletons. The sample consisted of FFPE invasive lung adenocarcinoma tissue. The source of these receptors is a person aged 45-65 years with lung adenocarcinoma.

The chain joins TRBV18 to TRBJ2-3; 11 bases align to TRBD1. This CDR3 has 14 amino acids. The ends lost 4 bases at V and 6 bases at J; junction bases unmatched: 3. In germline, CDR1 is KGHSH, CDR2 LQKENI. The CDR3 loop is CASSQGQGADTQYF. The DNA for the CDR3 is TGTGCCAGCTCACAAGGACAGGGGGCCGATACGCAGTATTTT.

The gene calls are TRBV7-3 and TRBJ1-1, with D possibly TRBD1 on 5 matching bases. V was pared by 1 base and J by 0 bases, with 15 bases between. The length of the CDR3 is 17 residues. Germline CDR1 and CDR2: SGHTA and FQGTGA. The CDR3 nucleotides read TGTGCCAGCAGCTTAATGGGACTGGCCCTTATGAACACTGAAGCTTTCTTT. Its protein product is CASSLMGLALMNTEAFF.

In nucleotides, the CDR3 is TGCAGCGGTTCTCTCCGGGACTCGACAAAAGCTTTCTTT. As protein: CSGSLRDSTKAFF. This chain uses TRBV29-1 with TRBJ1-1; possible D gene TRBD1, 5 bases. Between the trimmed V and J ends, which lost 7 bases and 9 bases, there was a span of 21 bases. This CDR3 has 13 residues. CDR1 is SQVTM, CDR2 ANQGSEA, per germline.

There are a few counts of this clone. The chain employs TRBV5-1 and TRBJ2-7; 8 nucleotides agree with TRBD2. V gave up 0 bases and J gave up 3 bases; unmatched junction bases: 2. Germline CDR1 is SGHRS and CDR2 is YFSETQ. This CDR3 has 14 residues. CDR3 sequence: CASSLESGSYEQYF. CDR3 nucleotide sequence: TGCGCCAGCAGCTTGGAGAGCGGGAGCTACGAGCAGTACTTC.

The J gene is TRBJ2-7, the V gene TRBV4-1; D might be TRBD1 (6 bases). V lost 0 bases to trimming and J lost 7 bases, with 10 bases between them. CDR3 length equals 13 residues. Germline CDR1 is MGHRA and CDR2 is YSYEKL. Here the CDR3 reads CASSQDRGWEQYF. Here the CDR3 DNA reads TGCGCCAGCAGCCAAGATAGGGGGTGGGAGCAGTACTTC.

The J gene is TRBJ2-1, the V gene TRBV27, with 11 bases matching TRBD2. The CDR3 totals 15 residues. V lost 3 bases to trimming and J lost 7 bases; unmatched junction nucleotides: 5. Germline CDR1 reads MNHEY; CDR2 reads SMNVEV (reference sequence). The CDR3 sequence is CASSFMTSGINEQFF. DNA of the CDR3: TGTGCCAGCAGTTTTATGACTAGCGGGATTAATGAGCAGTTCTTC.

In DNA form, the CDR3 reads TGTGCCAGCAGCGCCGGGACAACCAACACCGGGGAGCTGTTTTTT. Protein product: CASSAGTTNTGELFF. The V call is TRBV9, the J call TRBJ2-2; D is possibly TRBD1 (6 bases). The length of the CDR3 is 15 residues. CDR1 is SGDLS and CDR2 is YYNGEE in the germline V gene. The V gene lost 3 bases and the J gene lost 2 bases, with 11 bases spanning the gap.

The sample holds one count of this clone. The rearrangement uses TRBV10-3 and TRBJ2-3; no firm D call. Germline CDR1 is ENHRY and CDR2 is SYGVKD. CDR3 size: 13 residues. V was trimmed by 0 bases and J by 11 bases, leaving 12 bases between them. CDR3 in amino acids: CAISESVGLEQYF. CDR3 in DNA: TGTGCCATCAGTGAGTCCGTCGGCCTAGAGCAGTATTTT.

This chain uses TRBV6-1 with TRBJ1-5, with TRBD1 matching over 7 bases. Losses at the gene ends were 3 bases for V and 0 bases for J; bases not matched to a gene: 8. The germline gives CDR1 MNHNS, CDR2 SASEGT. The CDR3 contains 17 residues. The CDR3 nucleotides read TGTGCCAGCAGTGACTTGAGGGGGCTGATTAGCAATCAGCCCCAGCATTTT. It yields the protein CASSDLRGLISNQPQHF.

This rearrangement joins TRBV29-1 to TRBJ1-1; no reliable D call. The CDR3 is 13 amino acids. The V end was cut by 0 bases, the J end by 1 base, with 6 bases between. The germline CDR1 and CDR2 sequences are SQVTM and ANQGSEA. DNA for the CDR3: TGCAGCGTTGAAGATCGGGGGAACACTGAAGCTTTCTTT. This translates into CSVEDRGNTEAFF.

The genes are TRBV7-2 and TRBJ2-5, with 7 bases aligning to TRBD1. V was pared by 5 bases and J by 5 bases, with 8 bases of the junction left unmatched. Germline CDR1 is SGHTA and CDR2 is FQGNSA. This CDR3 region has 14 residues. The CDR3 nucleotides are TGTGCCAGCAGCCTGGCGACAGGGTCGGAGACCCAGTACTTC. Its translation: CASSLATGSETQYF.

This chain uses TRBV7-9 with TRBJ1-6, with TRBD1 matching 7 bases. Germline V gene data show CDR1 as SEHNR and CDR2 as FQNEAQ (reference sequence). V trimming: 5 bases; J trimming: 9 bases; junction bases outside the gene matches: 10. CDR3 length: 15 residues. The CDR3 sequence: CASSPTGSWGSPLHF. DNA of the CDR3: TGTGCCAGCAGCCCGACAGGGTCGTGGGGTTCACCCCTCCACTTT.

CDR3 DNA: TGTGCCAGCCGACTAGTCGCCCAGGATACGCAGTATTTT. Amino acids: CASRLVAQDTQYF. This chain links TRBV28 with TRBJ2-3; perhaps TRBD2 as D (6 bases). The ends were cut back, 8 bases at V and 6 bases at J, with 15 bases in the middle. The germline CDR1 and CDR2 sequences are MDHEN and SYDVKM. The CDR3 covers 13 residues.

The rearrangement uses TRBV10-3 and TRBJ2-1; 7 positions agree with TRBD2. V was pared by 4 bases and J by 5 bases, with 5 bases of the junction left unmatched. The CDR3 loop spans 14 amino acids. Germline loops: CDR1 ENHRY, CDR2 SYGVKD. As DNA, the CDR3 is TGTGCCATCAGTGTTTCGGGAGGAAACAATGAGCAGTTCTTC. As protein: CAISVSGGNNEQFF.

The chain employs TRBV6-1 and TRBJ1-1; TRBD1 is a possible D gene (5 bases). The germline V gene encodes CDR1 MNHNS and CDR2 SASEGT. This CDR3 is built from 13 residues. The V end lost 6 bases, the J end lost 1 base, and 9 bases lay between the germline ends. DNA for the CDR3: TGTGCCAGCAGAGCACAGGAGAACACTGAAGCTTTCTTT. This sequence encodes CASRAQENTEAFF.

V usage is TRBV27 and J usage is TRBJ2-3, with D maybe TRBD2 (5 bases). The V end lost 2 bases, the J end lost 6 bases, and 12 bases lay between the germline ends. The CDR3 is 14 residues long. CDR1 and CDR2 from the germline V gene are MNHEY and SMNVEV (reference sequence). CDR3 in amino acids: CASSLATRMDTQYF. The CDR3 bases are TGTGCCAGCAGTTTAGCCACTAGAATGGATACGCAGTATTTT.

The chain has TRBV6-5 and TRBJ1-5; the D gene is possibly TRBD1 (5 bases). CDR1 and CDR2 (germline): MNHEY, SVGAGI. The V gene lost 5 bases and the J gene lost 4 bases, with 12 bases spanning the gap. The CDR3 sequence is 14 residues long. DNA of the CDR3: TGTGCCAGCAGTACGGGACCGAGGAATCAGCCCCAGCATTTT. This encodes CASSTGPRNQPQHF.

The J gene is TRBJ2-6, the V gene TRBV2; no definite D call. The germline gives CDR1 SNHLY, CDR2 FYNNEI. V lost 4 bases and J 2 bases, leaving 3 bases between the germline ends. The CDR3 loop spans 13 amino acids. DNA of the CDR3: TGTGCCAGCAGTGCAGCTGGGGCCAACGTCCTGACTTTC. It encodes CASSAAGANVLTF.

In nucleotides, the CDR3 is TGCGCCAGCTGGGGGTCGGGTAGCGGTTACAATGAGCAGTTCTTC. Protein product: CASWGSGSGYNEQFF. The V and J genes are TRBV5-1 and TRBJ2-1, with a possible D match to TRBD2 (6 bases). This CDR3 is built from 15 residues. Trimming removed 7 bases from V and 4 bases from J, with 18 bases in between. Looked up from germline, CDR1 is SGHRS and CDR2 is YFSETQ.

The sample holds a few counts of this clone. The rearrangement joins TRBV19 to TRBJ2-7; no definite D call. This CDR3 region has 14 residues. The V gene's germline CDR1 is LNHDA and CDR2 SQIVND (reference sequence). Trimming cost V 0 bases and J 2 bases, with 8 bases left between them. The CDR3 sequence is CASSIDNPPYEQYF. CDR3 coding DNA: TGTGCCAGTAGTATAGATAACCCCCCCTACGAGCAGTACTTC.

This CDR3 reads CATELDRGNTEAFF. In nucleotides, the CDR3 is TGTGCCACCGAACTGGACAGGGGGAACACTGAAGCTTTCTTT. V is TRBV10-3 and J is TRBJ1-1; 9 positions agree with TRBD1. Germline-derived CDR1 and CDR2 are ENHRY and SYGVKD. The CDR3 has 14 residues. The ends lost 10 bases at V and 1 base at J; junction bases unmatched: 7.

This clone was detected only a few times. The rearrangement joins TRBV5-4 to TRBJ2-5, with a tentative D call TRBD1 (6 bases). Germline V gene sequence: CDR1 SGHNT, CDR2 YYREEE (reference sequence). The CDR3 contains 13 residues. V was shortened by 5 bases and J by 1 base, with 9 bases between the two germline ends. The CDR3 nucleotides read TGTGCCAGCAGAAGACAGGCCCAAGAGACCCAGTACTTC. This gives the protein CASRRQAQETQYF.

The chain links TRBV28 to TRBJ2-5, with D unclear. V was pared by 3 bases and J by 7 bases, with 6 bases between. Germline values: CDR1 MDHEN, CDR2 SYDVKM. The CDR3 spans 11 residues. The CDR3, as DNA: TGTGCCAGCAGTTTTTGGGGGACCCAGTACTTC. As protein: CASSFWGTQYF.

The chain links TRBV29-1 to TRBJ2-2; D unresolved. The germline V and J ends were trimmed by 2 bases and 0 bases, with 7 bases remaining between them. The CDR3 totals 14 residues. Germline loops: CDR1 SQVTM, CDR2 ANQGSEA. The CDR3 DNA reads TGCAGCGTTGAATCCCTTTCGAACACCGGGGAGCTGTTTTTT. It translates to CSVESLSNTGELFF.

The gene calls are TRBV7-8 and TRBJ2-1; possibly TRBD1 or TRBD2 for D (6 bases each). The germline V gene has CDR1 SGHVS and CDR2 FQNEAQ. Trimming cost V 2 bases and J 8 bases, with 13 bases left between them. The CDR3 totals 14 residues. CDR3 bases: TGTGCCAGCAGCTTACGGGTGGGGGGCGATGAGCAGTTCTTC. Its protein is CASSLRVGGDEQFF.